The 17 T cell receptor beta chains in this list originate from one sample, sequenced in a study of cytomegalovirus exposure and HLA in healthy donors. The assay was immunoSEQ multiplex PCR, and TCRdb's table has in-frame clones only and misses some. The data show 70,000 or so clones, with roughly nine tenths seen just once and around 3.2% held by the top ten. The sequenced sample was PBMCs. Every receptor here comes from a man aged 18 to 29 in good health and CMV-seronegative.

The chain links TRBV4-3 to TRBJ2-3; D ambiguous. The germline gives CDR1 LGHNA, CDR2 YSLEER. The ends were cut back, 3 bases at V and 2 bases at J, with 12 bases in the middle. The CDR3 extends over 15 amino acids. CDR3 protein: CASSQGTELTDTQYF. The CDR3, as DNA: TGCGCCAGCAGCCAGGGCACCGAACTCACAGATACGCAGTATTTT.

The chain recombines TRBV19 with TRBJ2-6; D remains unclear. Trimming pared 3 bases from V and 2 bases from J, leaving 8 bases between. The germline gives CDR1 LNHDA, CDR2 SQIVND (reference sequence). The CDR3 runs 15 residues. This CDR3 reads CASSIARAGANVLTF. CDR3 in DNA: TGTGCCAGTAGTATTGCCCGGGCTGGGGCCAACGTCCTGACTTTC.

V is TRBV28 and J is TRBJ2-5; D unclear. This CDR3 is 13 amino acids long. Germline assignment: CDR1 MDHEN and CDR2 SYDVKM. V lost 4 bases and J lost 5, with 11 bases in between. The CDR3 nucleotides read TGTGCCAGCAGTTCCACGGTCGAGGAGACCCAGTACTTC. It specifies CASSSTVEETQYF.

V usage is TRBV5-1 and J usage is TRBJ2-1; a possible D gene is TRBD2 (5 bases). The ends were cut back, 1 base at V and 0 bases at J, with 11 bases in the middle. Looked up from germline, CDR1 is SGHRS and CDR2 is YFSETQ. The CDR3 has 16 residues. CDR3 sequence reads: CASSLSTGSSYNEQFF. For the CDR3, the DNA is TGCGCCAGCAGCTTGTCAACGGGGAGCTCCTACAATGAGCAGTTCTTC.

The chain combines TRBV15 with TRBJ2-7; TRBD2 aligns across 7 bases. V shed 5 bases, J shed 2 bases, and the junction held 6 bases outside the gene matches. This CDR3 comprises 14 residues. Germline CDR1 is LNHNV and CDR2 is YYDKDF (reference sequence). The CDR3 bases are TGTGCCACCAGCGGGCTAGCGGAGGCCTACGAGCAGTACTTC. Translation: CATSGLAEAYEQYF.

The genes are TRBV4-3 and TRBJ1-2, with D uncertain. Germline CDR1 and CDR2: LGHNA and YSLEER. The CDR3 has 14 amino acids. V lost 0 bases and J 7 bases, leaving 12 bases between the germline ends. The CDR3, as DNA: TGCGCCAGCAGCCAAGATAACGGGGTCTCTGGCTACACCTTC. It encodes CASSQDNGVSGYTF.

This CDR3 is CASSVSPSGYNEQFF. The CDR3 DNA sequence: TGTGCCAGCAGCGTAAGCCCTAGCGGGTACAATGAGCAGTTCTTC. The chain carries TRBV9 and TRBJ2-1; 8 nucleotides agree with TRBD2. This CDR3 contains 15 residues. With V trimmed by 1 base and J by 4 bases, 4 bases remained unmatched. CDR1 and CDR2 from the germline V gene are SGDLS and YYNGEE.

The CDR3 coding sequence is TGTGCCAGCAGCTTTGGACAGAGGGACACTGAAGCTTTCTTT. Translation gives CASSFGQRDTEAFF. V is TRBV7-2 and J is TRBJ1-1; TRBD1 is a possible D gene (6 bases). Trimming took 3 bases from V and 3 from J, leaving 11 bases between them. Germline values: CDR1 SGHTA, CDR2 FQGNSA. The CDR3 loop spans 14 amino acids.

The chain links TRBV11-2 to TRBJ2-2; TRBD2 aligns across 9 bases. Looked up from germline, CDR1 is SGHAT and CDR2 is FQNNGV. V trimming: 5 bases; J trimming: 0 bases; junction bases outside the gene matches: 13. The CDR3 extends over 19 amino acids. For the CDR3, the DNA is TGTGCCAGCAGCCGCGGAGCTAGCGGGAAAATCACGAACACCGGGGAGCTGTTTTTT. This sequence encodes CASSRGASGKITNTGELFF.

The CDR3 is CASSYAGHIGTEAFF. In DNA form, the CDR3 reads TGTGCCAGCAGTTACGCCGGACACATTGGGACTGAAGCTTTCTTT. The V call is TRBV6-5, the J call TRBJ1-1, with TRBD1 as a possible D gene (5 bases). This CDR3 has 15 amino acids. Looked up from germline, CDR1 is MNHEY and CDR2 is SVGAGI. Trimming cost V 2 bases and J 5 bases, with 15 bases left between them.

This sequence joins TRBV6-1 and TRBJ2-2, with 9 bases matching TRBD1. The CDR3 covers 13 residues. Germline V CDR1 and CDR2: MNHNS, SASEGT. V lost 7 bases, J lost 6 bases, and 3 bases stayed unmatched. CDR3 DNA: TGTGCCAGCACGAGGGACAGGGCCGGGGAGCTGTTTTTT. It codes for CASTRDRAGELFF.

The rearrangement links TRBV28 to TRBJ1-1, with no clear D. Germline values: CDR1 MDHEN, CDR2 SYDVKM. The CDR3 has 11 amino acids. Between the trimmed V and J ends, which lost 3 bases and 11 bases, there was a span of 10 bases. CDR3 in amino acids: CASSLGLGAFF. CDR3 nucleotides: TGTGCCAGCAGTTTGGGCCTTGGTGCTTTCTTT.

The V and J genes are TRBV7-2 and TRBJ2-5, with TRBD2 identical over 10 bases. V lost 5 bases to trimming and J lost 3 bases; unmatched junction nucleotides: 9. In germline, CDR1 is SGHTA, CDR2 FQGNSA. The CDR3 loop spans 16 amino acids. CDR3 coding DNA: TGTGCCAGCAGCCCCACCACCGGACTAGCGGAAGAGACCCAGTACTTC. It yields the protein CASSPTTGLAEETQYF. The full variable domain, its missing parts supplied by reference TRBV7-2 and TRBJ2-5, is GAGVSQSPSNKVTEKGKDVELRCDPISGHTALYWYRQSLGQGLEFLIYFQGNSAPDKSGLPSDRFSAERTGGSVSTLTIQRTQQEDSAVYLCASSPTTGLAEETQYFGPGTRLLVL.

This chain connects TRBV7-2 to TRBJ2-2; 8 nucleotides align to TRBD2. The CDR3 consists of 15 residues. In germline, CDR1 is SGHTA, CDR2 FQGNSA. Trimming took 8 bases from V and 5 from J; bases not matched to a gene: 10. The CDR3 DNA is TGTGCCAGCTGGTCGGGACTAGAGCTTACCGGGGAGCTGTTTTTT. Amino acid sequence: CASWSGLELTGELFF.

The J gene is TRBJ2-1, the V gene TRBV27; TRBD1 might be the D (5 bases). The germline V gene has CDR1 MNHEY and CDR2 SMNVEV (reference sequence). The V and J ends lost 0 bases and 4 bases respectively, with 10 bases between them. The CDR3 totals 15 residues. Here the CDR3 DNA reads TGTGCCAGCAGTTTATCTTTGGCAGGGTACAATGAGCAGTTCTTC. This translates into CASSLSLAGYNEQFF.

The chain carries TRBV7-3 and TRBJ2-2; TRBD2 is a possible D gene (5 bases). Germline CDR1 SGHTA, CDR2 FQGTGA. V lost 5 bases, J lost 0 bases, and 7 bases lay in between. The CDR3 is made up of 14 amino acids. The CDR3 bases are TGTGCCAGCAGCCTACTAGCGAACACCGGGGAGCTGTTTTTT. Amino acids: CASSLLANTGELFF.

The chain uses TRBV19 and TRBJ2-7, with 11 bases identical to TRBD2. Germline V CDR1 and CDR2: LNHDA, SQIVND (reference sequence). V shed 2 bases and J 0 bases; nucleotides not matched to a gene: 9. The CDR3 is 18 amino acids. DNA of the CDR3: TGTGCCAGTAGTATACGGTTTGGGGGGACTAGCGGCTCCTACGAGCAGTACTTC. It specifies CASSIRFGGTSGSYEQYF.